This TCR beta chain appears in the sequencing data of a study of T cell responses to AZD1222 COVID-19 vaccine. In the study overall: The study pooled second doses at about 4 or about 12 weeks. Study findings and constraints: The peak T cell response came first, and repertoires were sampled only after it.

Losses at the gene ends were 4 bases for V and 5 bases for J; bases not matched to a gene: 3. Germline-derived CDR1 and CDR2 are MNHEY and SMNVEV (reference sequence). The CDR3 is made up of 15 amino acids. With regard to this clone: Its antigen is undetermined.

The protocol was immunoSEQ multiplex PCR, while the TCRdb copy is restricted to in-frame clones and leaves out a portion. Among about 140,000 clones listed, 90% to 95% were seen once. Sequenced material: peripheral blood, taken on day 0 of AZD1222 vaccination. The J gene is TRBJ1-6, the V gene TRBV27, with 9 positions matching TRBD1. The TCR originated in an adult in good health. The CDR3 sequence is CASSSGQGNNSPLHF. For the CDR3, the DNA is TGTGCCAGCAGTTCAGGACAGGGGAATAATTCACCCCTCCACTTT.